A selection of T cell receptor beta chains follows, all from one sample in a study of shared clonotypes between healthy human individuals. Here immunoSEQ multiplex PCR was the method, and the copy in TCRdb shows in-frame clones only, minus some. Of more than 2 million clones listed, around 96% are singletons. Sequencing was done on a sample of naive CD8+ T cells sorted from blood. These receptors came from a man aged 18-30 years in good health. Both conserved end residues are part of each CDR3. The D gene is left open where the match is weak. A row's size may be missing; if present it is once, few, many or a size class.

size	J	D	V	length	DNA	CDR3
.	TRBJ1-5	.	TRBV19	18	TGTGCCAGTAGTATAAGCACAGGGAGGAACAGGCGCAATCAGCCCCAGCATTTT	CASSISTGRNRRNQPQHF
.	TRBJ1-1	TRBD1	TRBV10-1	17	TGCGCCAGCAGTGAGGCGGAGGCTGGGACAGGGACCACTGAAGCTTTCTTT	CASSEAEAGTGTTEAFF
.	TRBJ2-7	TRBD2	TRBV27	15	TGTGCCAGCAGTCCAGGACTAGCGGCCGCCTACGAGCAGTACTTC	CASSPGLAAAYEQYF
.	TRBJ1-3	.	TRBV2	17	TGTGCCAGCAGTGAAGCGCGACAGGCGAGTTCTGGAAACACCATATATTTT	CASSEARQASSGNTIYF
.	TRBJ2-1	TRBD2	TRBV10-1	16	TGCGCCAGCAGTGAGTCCCCGCGGGAGGGCCGAGATGAGCAGTTCTTC	CASSESPREGRDEQFF
.	TRBJ2-7	.	TRBV7-7	13	TGTGCTAGCAGCTTAACTAGGTCCTACGAGCAGTACTTC	CASSLTRSYEQYF
.	TRBJ2-2	.	TRBV7-9	17	TGTGCCAGCAGCCCGCCCTTGTGGGGGGGCGACACCGGGGAGCTGTTTTTT	CASSPPLWGGDTGELFF
.	TRBJ1-6	.	TRBV19	17	TGTGCCAGTAGTATGGACCCCCAAGGGGTTTATAATTCACCCCTCCACTTT	CASSMDPQGVYNSPLHF
.	TRBJ2-7	.	TRBV7-9	14	TGTGCCAGCAGCCCGGGGGAGCGGTCCTACGAGCAGTACTTC	CASSPGERSYEQYF
once	TRBJ2-3	TRBD2	TRBV6-5	15	TGTGCCGCTCAGGGGCTAGCGGGAGGGTCAGATACGCAGTATTTT	CAAQGLAGGSDTQYF
.	TRBJ2-7	.	TRBV9	14	TGTGCCAGCAGCGTCGGAGGTAGGCCCTACGAGCAGTACTTC	CASSVGGRPYEQYF
.	TRBJ2-5	.	TRBV13	15	TGTGCCAGCAGCTTAGCCCCCCAGGGTCAAGAGACCCAGTACTTC	CASSLAPQGQETQYF
.	TRBJ1-2	.	TRBV16	15	TGTGCCAGCAGCCTGGCTCTTGCAGGTGACTATGGCTACACCTTC	CASSLALAGDYGYTF
.	TRBJ1-3	TRBD1	TRBV27	15	TGTGCCAGCAGCCCTGGGACAGGGGATAGAAACACCATATATTTT	CASSPGTGDRNTIYF
.	TRBJ2-7	.	TRBV9	14	TGTGCCAGCAGCGTAGCCCCTAGCGAGTACGAGCAGTACTTC	CASSVAPSEYEQYF
.	TRBJ2-7	.	TRBV27	15	TGTGCCAGCAGTTTAATCGGGAGAACAGCCTACGAGCAGTACTTC	CASSLIGRTAYEQYF
.	TRBJ2-3	.	TRBV6-5	14	TGTGCCAGCAGTTACCTTCTGGGAACAGATACGCAGTATTTT	CASSYLLGTDTQYF
.	TRBJ1-3	TRBD1	TRBV5-6	14	TGTGCCAGCAGCCTCGGACAGGGGAGAAACACCATATATTTT	CASSLGQGRNTIYF
.	TRBJ2-7	.	TRBV5-6	15	TGTGCCAGCAGCGACTTGTATGATCCCTCCTACGAGCAGTACTTC	CASSDLYDPSYEQYF
.	TRBJ2-7	.	TRBV25-1	12	TGTGCCAGCAGTCTTGGTGACTACGAGCAGTACTTC	CASSLGDYEQYF
.	TRBJ2-7	TRBD1	TRBV5-4	14	TGTGCCAGCAGCGTGGACAGGGGGATCTACGAGCAGTACTTC	CASSVDRGIYEQYF
.	TRBJ2-7	.	TRBV6-6	14	TGTGCCAGCAGTTACGTTGCGGGGCACTACGAGCAGTACTTC	CASSYVAGHYEQYF
.	TRBJ2-2	.	TRBV2	15	TGTGCCAGCAGTGGACTAGGCCCCTACACCGGGGAGCTGTTTTTT	CASSGLGPYTGELFF
.	TRBJ2-7	TRBD2	TRBV7-8	17	TGTGCCAGCAGCTCGGGACTAGCGGGAGCCCCAACCTACGAGCAGTACTTC	CASSSGLAGAPTYEQYF